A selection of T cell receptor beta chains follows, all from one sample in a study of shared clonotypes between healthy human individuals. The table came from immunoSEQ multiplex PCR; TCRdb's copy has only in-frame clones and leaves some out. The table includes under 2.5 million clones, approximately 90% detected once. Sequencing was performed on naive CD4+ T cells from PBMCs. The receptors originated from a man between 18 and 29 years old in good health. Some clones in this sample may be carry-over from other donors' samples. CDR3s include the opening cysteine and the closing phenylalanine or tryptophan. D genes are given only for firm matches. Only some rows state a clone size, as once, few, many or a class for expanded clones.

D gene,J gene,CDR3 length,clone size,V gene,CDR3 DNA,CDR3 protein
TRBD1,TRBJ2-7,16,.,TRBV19,TGTGCCAGTAGTATAGAAGAAGGGACAGGGGTCGGCGAGCAGTACTTC,CASSIEEGTGVGEQYF
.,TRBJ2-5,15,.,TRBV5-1,TGCGCCAGCAGCTCCGTTGTCACCGGAGGGGAGACCCAGTACTTC,CASSSVVTGGETQYF
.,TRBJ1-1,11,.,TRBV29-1,TGCAGCGTTGATAGTCGAGCTGAAGCTTTCTTT,CSVDSRAEAFF
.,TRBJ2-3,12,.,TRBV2,TGTGCCGCCGGGACAACCACAGATACGCAGTATTTT,CAAGTTTDTQYF
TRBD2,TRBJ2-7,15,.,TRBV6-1,TGTGCCAGCAGGGGGACTAACGAGCGGGAGGCCCCGCAGTACTTC,CASRGTNEREAPQYF
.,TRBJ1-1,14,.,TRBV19,TGTGCCAGTAGCCCCGGCCGGCCGAACACTGAAGCTTTCTTT,CASSPGRPNTEAFF
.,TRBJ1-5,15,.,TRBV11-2,TGTGCCAGCAGCGCGTATTCAGGGGTGGACCAGCCCCAGCATTTT,CASSAYSGVDQPQHF
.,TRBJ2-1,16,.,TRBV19,TGTGCCAGTAGTACAGGCGTGTGGGATCCGGTTGGCGAGCAGTTCTTC,CASSTGVWDPVGEQFF
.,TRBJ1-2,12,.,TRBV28,TGTGCCAGCAGTTTAGCCGGGTATGGCTACACCTTC,CASSLAGYGYTF
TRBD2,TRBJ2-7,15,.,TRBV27,TGTGCCAGCAGTCTCGCGGGACTAGGAGGTAAAGAGCAGTACTTC,CASSLAGLGGKEQYF
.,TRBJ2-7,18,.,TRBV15,TGTGCCACCAGCAGAGATTATCCCAACCAGGGTATTCCCTACGAGCAGTACTTC,CATSRDYPNQGIPYEQYF
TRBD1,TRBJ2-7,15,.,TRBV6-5,TGTGCCAGCAGTCACGGACAGGGTCCCTCCTACGAGCAGTACTTC,CASSHGQGPSYEQYF
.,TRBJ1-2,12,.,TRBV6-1,TGTGCCAGCAGCGCCTCAGACTATGGCTACACCTTC,CASSASDYGYTF
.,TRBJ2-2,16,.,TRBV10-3,TGTGCCATCAGTGATAGGGACAAAAATACTACCGGGGAGCTGTTTTTT,CAISDRDKNTTGELFF
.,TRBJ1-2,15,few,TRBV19,TGTGCCAGTACCATACCCGACGCAGGGCCAAGCGGCTACACCTTC,CASTIPDAGPSGYTF
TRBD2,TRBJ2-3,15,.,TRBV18,TGTGCCAGCTCACTTTCTAGCGGAAACACAGATACGCAGTATTTT,CASSLSSGNTDTQYF